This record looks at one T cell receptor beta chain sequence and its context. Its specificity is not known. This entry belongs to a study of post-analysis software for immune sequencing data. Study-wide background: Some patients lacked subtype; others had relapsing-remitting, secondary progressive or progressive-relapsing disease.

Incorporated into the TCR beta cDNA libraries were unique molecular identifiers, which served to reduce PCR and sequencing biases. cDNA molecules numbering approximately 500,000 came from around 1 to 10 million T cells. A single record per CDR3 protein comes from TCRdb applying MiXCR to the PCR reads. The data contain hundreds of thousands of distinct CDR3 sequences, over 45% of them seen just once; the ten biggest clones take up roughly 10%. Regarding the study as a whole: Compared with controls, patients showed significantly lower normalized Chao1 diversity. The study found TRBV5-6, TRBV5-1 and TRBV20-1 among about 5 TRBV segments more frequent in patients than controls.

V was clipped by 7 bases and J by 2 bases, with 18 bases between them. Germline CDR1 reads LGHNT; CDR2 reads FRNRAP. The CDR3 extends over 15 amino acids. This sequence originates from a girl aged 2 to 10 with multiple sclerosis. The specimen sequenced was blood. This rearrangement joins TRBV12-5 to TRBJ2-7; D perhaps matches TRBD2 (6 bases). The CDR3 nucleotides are TGTGCTAGTGAGGAGGGTCATGAAAAAACCTACGAGCAGTACTTC. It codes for CASEEGHEKTYEQYF.